The clone carrying this TCR beta chain appeared many times. No antigen is known for it. Germline V gene sequence: CDR1 SEHNR, CDR2 FQNEAQ (reference sequence). Between the trimmed V and J ends, which lost 3 bases and 0 bases, there was a span of 3 bases. CDR3 size: 12 residues. Documented time point: pre-sensitization, week 0. The treatment is: therapeutic diphenylcyclopropenone sensitization with weekly scalp DPC. People who gave samples had alopecia, were 18 to 70 years old, and were suitable for DPC. Unfractionated whole blood yielded the extracted total RNA. This record belongs to a study of human T cells and chemical hapten exposure. Broader study findings: Controls had significantly fewer large CDR3 similarity clusters than were formed by expanded TCRs. With alopecia, donors may have immune responses unlike healthy people's.

A single record per CDR3 protein comes from TCRdb applying MiXCR to the RACE reads. The sample records tens of thousands of distinct CDR3 sequences, more than 7.5% being singletons. The receptor was isolated from a man aged 40-49 years with alopecia areata. Some clones in this sample may be carry-over from other donors' samples. The specimen comprised whole blood, sampled in connection with sensitization to the hapten diphenylcyclopropenone (DPC). This rearrangement joins TRBV7-9 to TRBJ2-7, with no clear D. For the CDR3, the DNA is TGTGCCAGCAGCTTTGTCTCCTACGAGCAGTACTTC. Amino acids: CASSFVSYEQYF. Based on the CDR3 plus reference TRBV7-9 and TRBJ2-7, the full variable domain is DTGVSQNPRHKITKRGQNVTFRCDPISEHNRLYWYRQTLGQGPEFLTYFQNEAQLEKSRLLSDRFSAERPKGSFSTLEIQRTEQGDSAMYLCASSFVSYEQYFGPGTRLTVT.